This T cell receptor (beta chain) was sequenced for a study of blood T cell repertoires in COVID-19. About the research overall: Acute and convalescent COVID-19 samples came from the United States, Italy and Spain.

Trimming removed 3 bases from V and 5 bases from J, with 7 bases in between. Germline V gives CDR1 SNHLY, CDR2 FYNNEI. The CDR3 extends over 13 amino acids. Authors' processing steps: Reference gene primer amplification gave estimated nucleated cell counts. This table comes from immunoSEQ multiplex PCR, and its TCRdb copy is limited to in-frame clones, with some not included. That table gives V, J and clone size, and the DNA gave D and trimming. The sample consists of 250,000 to 350,000 clones, approximately 90% of them appearing once. The receptor's source is an older woman with acute or convalescent COVID-19. Sequenced material: peripheral blood. V and J are TRBV2 and TRBJ1-4; maybe TRBD1 (5 bases). CDR3 in DNA: TGTGCCAGCAGTGAGCAGGGAAATGAAAAACTGTTTTTT. It is translated as CASSEQGNEKLFF.